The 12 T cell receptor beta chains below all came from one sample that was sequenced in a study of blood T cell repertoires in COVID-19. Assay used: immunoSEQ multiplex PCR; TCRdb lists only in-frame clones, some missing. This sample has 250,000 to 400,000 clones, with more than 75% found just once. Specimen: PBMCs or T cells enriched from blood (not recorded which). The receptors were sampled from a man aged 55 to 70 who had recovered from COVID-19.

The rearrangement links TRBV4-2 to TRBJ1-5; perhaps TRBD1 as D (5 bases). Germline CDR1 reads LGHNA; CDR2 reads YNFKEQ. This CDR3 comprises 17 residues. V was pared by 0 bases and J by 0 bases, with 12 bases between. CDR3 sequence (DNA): TGTGCCAGCAGCCAAGAGGTCTGGCAGGGTAGCAATCAGCCCCAGCATTTT. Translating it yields CASSQEVWQGSNQPQHF.

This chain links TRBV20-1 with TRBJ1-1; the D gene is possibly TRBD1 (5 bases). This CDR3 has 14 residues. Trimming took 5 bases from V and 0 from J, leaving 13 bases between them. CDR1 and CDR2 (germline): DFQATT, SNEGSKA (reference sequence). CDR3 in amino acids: CSARGGGMNTEAFF. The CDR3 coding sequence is TGCAGTGCTCGTGGGGGGGGGATGAACACTGAAGCTTTCTTT.

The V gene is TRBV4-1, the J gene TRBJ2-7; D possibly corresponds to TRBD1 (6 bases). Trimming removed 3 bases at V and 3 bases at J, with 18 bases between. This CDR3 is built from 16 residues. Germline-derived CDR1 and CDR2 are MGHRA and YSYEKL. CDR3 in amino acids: CASSQGPGQYYYEQYF. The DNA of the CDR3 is TGCGCCAGCAGCCAGGGACCGGGACAATACTACTACGAGCAGTACTTC.

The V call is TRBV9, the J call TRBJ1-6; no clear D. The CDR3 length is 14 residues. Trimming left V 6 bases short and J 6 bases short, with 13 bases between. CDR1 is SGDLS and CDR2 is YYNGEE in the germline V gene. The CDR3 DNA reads TGTGCCAGCAACCCGGGTAGACCTAATTCACCCCTCCACTTT. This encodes CASNPGRPNSPLHF.

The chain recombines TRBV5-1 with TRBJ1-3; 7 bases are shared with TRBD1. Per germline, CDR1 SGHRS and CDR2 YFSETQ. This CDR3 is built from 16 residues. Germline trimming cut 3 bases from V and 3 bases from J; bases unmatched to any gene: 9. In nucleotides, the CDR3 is TGCGCCAGCAGCTGGGGGACAGTCACAAGTGGAAACACCATATATTTT. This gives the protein CASSWGTVTSGNTIYF.

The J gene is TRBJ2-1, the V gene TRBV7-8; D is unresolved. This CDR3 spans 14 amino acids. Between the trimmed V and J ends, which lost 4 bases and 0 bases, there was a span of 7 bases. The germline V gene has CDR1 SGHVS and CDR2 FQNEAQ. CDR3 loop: CASSSVYSYNEQFF. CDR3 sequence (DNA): TGTGCCAGCAGCTCTGTATACTCCTACAATGAGCAGTTCTTC.

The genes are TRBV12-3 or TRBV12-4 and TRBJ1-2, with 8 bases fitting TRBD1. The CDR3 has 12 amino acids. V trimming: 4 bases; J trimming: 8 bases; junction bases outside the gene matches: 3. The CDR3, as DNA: TGTGCCAGCAGTTCAGGGGGCTGGGGCTACACCTTC. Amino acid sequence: CASSSGGWGYTF.

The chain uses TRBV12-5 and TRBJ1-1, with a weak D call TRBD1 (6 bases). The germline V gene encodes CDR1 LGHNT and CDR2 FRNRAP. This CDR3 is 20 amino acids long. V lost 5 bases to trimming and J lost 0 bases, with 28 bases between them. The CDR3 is CASGPPGQLRYSYMNTEAFF. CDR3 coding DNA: TGTGCTAGTGGTCCCCCCGGACAGTTACGATACAGCTACATGAACACTGAAGCTTTCTTT.

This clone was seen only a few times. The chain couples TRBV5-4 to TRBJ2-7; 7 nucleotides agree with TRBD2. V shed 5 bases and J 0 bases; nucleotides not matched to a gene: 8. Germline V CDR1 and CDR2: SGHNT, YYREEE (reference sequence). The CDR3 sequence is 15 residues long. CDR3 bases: TGTGCCAGCAGTCCGGGGGGACTAAACTCCTACGAGCAGTACTTC. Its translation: CASSPGGLNSYEQYF.

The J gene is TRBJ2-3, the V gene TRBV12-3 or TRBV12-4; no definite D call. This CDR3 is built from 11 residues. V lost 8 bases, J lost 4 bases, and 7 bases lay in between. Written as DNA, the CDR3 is TGTGCCAGCCTAGTGGCAGATACGCAGTATTTT. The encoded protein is CASLVADTQYF.

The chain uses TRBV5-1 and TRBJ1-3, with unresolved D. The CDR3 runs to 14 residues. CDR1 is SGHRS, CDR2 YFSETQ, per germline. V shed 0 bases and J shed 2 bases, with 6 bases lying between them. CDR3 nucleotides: TGCGCCAGCAGCTTGGACGGGACTGGAAACACCATATATTTT. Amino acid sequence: CASSLDGTGNTIYF.

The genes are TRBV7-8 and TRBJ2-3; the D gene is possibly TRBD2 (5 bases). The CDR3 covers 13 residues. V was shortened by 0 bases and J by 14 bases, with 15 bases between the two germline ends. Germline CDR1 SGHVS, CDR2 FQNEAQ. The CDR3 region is CASSLAQRGPPYF. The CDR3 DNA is TGTGCCAGCAGCTTAGCCCAACGAGGGCCCCCGTATTTT.